This T cell receptor beta chain was documented in a study of post-analysis software for immune sequencing data. At the level of the study: Multiple sclerosis in the patients followed relapsing-remitting, secondary progressive and progressive-relapsing courses. Study findings and constraints: The study found TRBV5-6, TRBV5-1 and TRBV20-1 among 4 or 5 TRBV segments more frequent in patients than controls. Strong co-clustering by F measure was seen for same-batch samples. Those with multiple sclerosis, the patient group, showed significantly lower normalized Chao1 diversity than controls.

At least ten counts were recorded for this clonotype. Its antigen is unidentified. Unique molecular identifiers had been added to the TCR beta cDNA libraries. TCRdb re-derived calls from the PCR reads in MiXCR, one entry per CDR3 protein. The sample yields 450,000 to 650,000 distinct CDR3 sequences, around 47% seen once. J lost 7 bases, V lost 0 bases, and 4 bases had no gene match. This CDR3 has 15 residues. Germline values: CDR1 SGHRS, CDR2 YFSETQ. This chain connects TRBV5-1 to TRBJ2-1, with 10 bases aligning to TRBD2. The sequence derives from a girl aged 10 to 17 with multiple sclerosis. What was sequenced was blood. The CDR3: CASSLEVAGGNEQFF. CDR3 sequence (DNA): TGCGCCAGCAGCTTGGAGGTAGCGGGGGGAAATGAGCAGTTCTTC.